This T cell receptor (beta chain) was sequenced during a study of blood T cell repertoires in COVID-19. Across the study: Both acute and convalescent COVID-19 samples were obtained from the United States, Italy and Spain.

TCRdb's copy holds only in-frame clones and misses some; the assay was immunoSEQ multiplex PCR. The sample lists 200,000 to 300,000 clones; more than 90% were seen once. Deletions cut 6 bases from V and 4 bases from J, with 10 bases between. The germline gives CDR1 LGHDT, CDR2 YNNKEL (reference sequence). CDR3 length equals 12 residues. Seattle patients were enrolled while actively infected and followed longitudinally. The chain employs TRBV3-1 (or the pseudogene TRBV3-2) and TRBJ2-7; D perhaps matches TRBD1 (6 bases). This clonotype was sampled from a person under 35 with COVID-19, enrolled during active disease. Sequencing input: peripheral blood. CDR3 coding DNA: TGTGCCAGCAGTGGGGGCCCGTACGAGCAGTACTTC. Its translation is CASSGGPYEQYF.